A selection of T cell receptor beta chains follows, all from one sample in a study of T cell responses to AZD1222 COVID-19 vaccine. Clones were sequenced by immunoSEQ multiplex PCR, and TCRdb holds only the in-frame ones, with some missing. Among 130,000 or so clones listed, around 91% were seen once. The source material was peripheral blood, sampled on day 0 of AZD1222 vaccination. These receptors all come from an adult in good health. CDR3s include the opening cysteine and the closing phenylalanine or tryptophan. The D gene is left open where the match is weak. Not every row has a clone size; where given, it reads once, few, many or a size class.

V gene: TRBV20-1; D gene: -; J gene: TRBJ1-1; clone size: -; CDR3 protein: CSPRGDTEAFF; CDR3 DNA: TGCAGCCCTAGGGGGGACACTGAAGCTTTCTTT
V gene: TRBV6-5; D gene: TRBD2; J gene: TRBJ2-7; clone size: -; CDR3 protein: CASSPREVVYEQYF; CDR3 DNA: TGTGCCAGCAGTCCGCGGGAGGTGGTCTACGAGCAGTACTTC
V gene: TRBV6-1; D gene: -; J gene: TRBJ1-2; clone size: -; CDR3 protein: CASSEGVGGYGGYTF; CDR3 DNA: TGTGCCAGCAGTGAAGGAGTGGGGGGGTATGGTGGCTACACCTTC
V gene: TRBV10-3; D gene: -; J gene: TRBJ1-3; clone size: -; CDR3 protein: CAISAGGVLGNTIYF; CDR3 DNA: TGTGCCATCAGCGCCGGGGGCGTCCTTGGAAACACCATATATTTT
V gene: TRBV19; D gene: -; J gene: TRBJ1-1; clone size: -; CDR3 protein: CASMTPRTEAFF; CDR3 DNA: TGTGCCAGTATGACCCCAAGGACTGAAGCTTTCTTT
V gene: TRBV23-1; D gene: -; J gene: TRBJ1-4; clone size: -; CDR3 protein: CASSLSGGGHYEKLFF; CDR3 DNA: TGCGCCAGCAGTCTTTCGGGCGGGGGACACTACGAAAAACTGTTTTTT
V gene: TRBV2; D gene: TRBD1; J gene: TRBJ1-5; clone size: few; CDR3 protein: CASRGGGQPQHF; CDR3 DNA: TGTGCCAGCAGAGGGGGCGGGCAGCCCCAGCATTTT
V gene: TRBV28; D gene: -; J gene: TRBJ1-3; clone size: -; CDR3 protein: CASIRTSGNTIYF; CDR3 DNA: TGTGCCAGCATACGGACCTCTGGAAACACCATATATTTT
V gene: TRBV10-2; D gene: TRBD2; J gene: TRBJ2-2; clone size: -; CDR3 protein: CASSVGSGGWGTGELFF; CDR3 DNA: TGCGCCAGCAGTGTGGGTAGCGGGGGTTGGGGCACCGGGGAGCTGTTTTTT
V gene: TRBV7-3; D gene: -; J gene: TRBJ1-1; clone size: -; CDR3 protein: CASSSQGNTEAFF; CDR3 DNA: TGTGCCAGCAGCTCACAGGGAAACACTGAAGCTTTCTTT
V gene: TRBV23-1; D gene: TRBD1; J gene: TRBJ1-5; clone size: few; CDR3 protein: CASSQPLTGQGNQPQHF; CDR3 DNA: TGCGCCAGCAGTCAACCCCTGACAGGGCAGGGCAATCAGCCCCAGCATTTT
V gene: TRBV5-1; D gene: TRBD1; J gene: TRBJ1-5; clone size: few; CDR3 protein: CASSLTGAPEDSNQPQHF; CDR3 DNA: TGCGCCAGCAGCTTGACAGGGGCGCCTGAGGATAGCAATCAGCCCCAGCATTTT
V gene: TRBV12-5; D gene: TRBD2; J gene: TRBJ2-3; clone size: -; CDR3 protein: CASGLLALFGQRTREGTDTQYF; CDR3 DNA: TGTGCTAGTGGTTTGCTGGCCCTATTTGGTCAGAGGACTAGAGAAGGCACAGATACGCAGTATTTT
V gene: TRBV3-1/TRBV3-2; D gene: -; J gene: TRBJ2-1; clone size: -; CDR3 protein: CASSQGMGSSYNEQFF; CDR3 DNA: TGTGCCAGCAGCCAAGGCATGGGGAGCTCCTACAATGAGCAGTTCTTC
V gene: TRBV10-3; D gene: -; J gene: TRBJ1-2; clone size: -; CDR3 protein: CAISADRYGYTF; CDR3 DNA: TGTGCCATCAGTGCGGACCGGTATGGCTACACCTTC
V gene: TRBV25-1; D gene: -; J gene: TRBJ1-4; clone size: -; CDR3 protein: CASSEWSQGSEKLFF; CDR3 DNA: TGTGCCAGCAGTGAATGGTCACAGGGTAGTGAAAAACTGTTTTTT
V gene: TRBV6-6; D gene: TRBD1; J gene: TRBJ1-2; clone size: -; CDR3 protein: CASSYSETGSYGYTF; CDR3 DNA: TGTGCCAGCAGTTACTCGGAGACAGGGTCCTATGGCTACACCTTC
V gene: TRBV5-4; D gene: -; J gene: TRBJ1-1; clone size: -; CDR3 protein: CASSHSTNTEAFF; CDR3 DNA: TGTGCCAGCAGCCATTCCACGAACACTGAAGCTTTCTTT
V gene: TRBV11-3; D gene: TRBD1; J gene: TRBJ2-7; clone size: few; CDR3 protein: CASSRGQGAPEQYF; CDR3 DNA: TGTGCCAGCAGCCGGGGACAGGGGGCTCCCGAGCAGTACTTC
V gene: TRBV9; D gene: TRBD2; J gene: TRBJ2-1; clone size: once; CDR3 protein: CASSRTSGYNEQFF; CDR3 DNA: TGTGCCAGCAGTAGGACTAGCGGGTACAATGAGCAGTTCTTC
V gene: TRBV6-4; D gene: TRBD2; J gene: TRBJ2-1; clone size: -; CDR3 protein: CASSARAGGSSYNEQFF; CDR3 DNA: TGTGCCAGCAGTGCTCGAGCGGGAGGGAGCTCCTACAATGAGCAGTTCTTC
V gene: TRBV24-1; D gene: -; J gene: TRBJ1-2; clone size: -; CDR3 protein: CATSRGRGAGDGYTF; CDR3 DNA: TGTGCCACCAGTCGCGGCAGGGGCGCTGGGGATGGCTACACCTTC
V gene: TRBV10-1; D gene: -; J gene: TRBJ1-5; clone size: -; CDR3 protein: CASSPDVGKSNQPQHF; CDR3 DNA: TGCGCCAGCAGCCCCGACGTTGGGAAGAGCAATCAGCCCCAGCATTTT
V gene: TRBV27; D gene: TRBD1; J gene: TRBJ1-1; clone size: -; CDR3 protein: CASSGQGSMGTEAFF; CDR3 DNA: TGTGCCAGCAGCGGACAGGGGTCCATGGGGACTGAAGCTTTCTTT
V gene: TRBV5-4; D gene: TRBD1; J gene: TRBJ2-3; clone size: -; CDR3 protein: CASSPAGQEEYF; CDR3 DNA: TGTGCCAGCAGCCCCGCGGGACAGGAAGAGTATTTT
V gene: TRBV28; D gene: -; J gene: TRBJ2-7; clone size: -; CDR3 protein: CASSFLGPYEQYF; CDR3 DNA: TGTGCCAGCAGTTTTTTGGGTCCCTACGAGCAGTACTTC
V gene: TRBV6-1; D gene: TRBD2; J gene: TRBJ2-1; clone size: -; CDR3 protein: CASSEFWGAQRESYNEQFF; CDR3 DNA: TGTGCCAGCAGTGAATTTTGGGGGGCTCAGCGGGAGAGCTACAATGAGCAGTTCTTC
V gene: TRBV15; D gene: -; J gene: TRBJ2-2; clone size: -; CDR3 protein: CATSRAQGNTGELFF; CDR3 DNA: TGTGCCACCAGCAGAGCACAGGGAAACACCGGGGAGCTGTTTTTT
V gene: TRBV2; D gene: TRBD1; J gene: TRBJ1-5; clone size: -; CDR3 protein: CASSGTGDQPQHF; CDR3 DNA: TGTGCCAGCAGTGGGACAGGGGACCAGCCCCAGCATTTT
V gene: TRBV3-1/TRBV3-2; D gene: -; J gene: TRBJ2-3; clone size: -; CDR3 protein: CASSPQDGSADTQYF; CDR3 DNA: TGTGCCAGCAGTCCACAGGACGGGAGCGCAGATACGCAGTATTTT
V gene: TRBV7-9; D gene: TRBD1; J gene: TRBJ2-1; clone size: -; CDR3 protein: CASSTPGQGNEQFF; CDR3 DNA: TGTGCCAGCAGCACACCGGGACAGGGGAATGAGCAGTTCTTC
V gene: TRBV30; D gene: TRBD1; J gene: TRBJ1-5; clone size: -; CDR3 protein: CAWSEGAGQPQHF; CDR3 DNA: TGTGCCTGGAGTGAGGGGGCAGGACAGCCCCAGCATTTT